These T cell receptor beta chains were read from a single sample in a study of CD8 T cells in Susac syndrome. MiXCR, run by TCRdb on the immunoSEQ multiplex PCR reads, gives a single entry per CDR3 protein. The sample yields some 75,000 distinct CDR3 sequences, about 94% seen once. Sequencing used CD8+ T cells from PBMCs. Receptors originate from a human donor with Susac syndrome. CDR3s include the opening cysteine and the closing phenylalanine or tryptophan. The order of the fields is CDR3 DNA, CDR3 protein, V gene, J gene, D gene, clone size. The D gene is left open where the match is weak. Size tells how often a clone was seen (once, few, many) or the class of an expanded clone, and some rows leave it out.

cdr3_nt: TGTGCCAGCGGGGGGACTAACTATGGCTACACCTTC
cdr3_aa: CASGGTNYGYTF
v_call: TRBV9
j_call: TRBJ1-2
d_call: .
clone_size: .

cdr3_nt: TGTGCCAGTAGTATAGGCTTAGGCACCGGGGAGCTGTTTTTT
cdr3_aa: CASSIGLGTGELFF
v_call: TRBV19
j_call: TRBJ2-2
d_call: .
clone_size: few

cdr3_nt: TGTGCCAGCATCCTCTTAACAGGGGTGAACACTGAAGCTTTCTTT
cdr3_aa: CASILLTGVNTEAFF
v_call: TRBV6-6
j_call: TRBJ1-1
d_call: TRBD1
clone_size: .

cdr3_nt: TGTGCCAGTAGTACCCCGGGGGCTCAGCCCCAGCATTTT
cdr3_aa: CASSTPGAQPQHF
v_call: TRBV19
j_call: TRBJ1-5
d_call: .
clone_size: .

cdr3_nt: TGTGCCAGCAGCTTATCGACTGGGGATGAGCAGTTCTTC
cdr3_aa: CASSLSTGDEQFF
v_call: TRBV7-2
j_call: TRBJ2-1
d_call: .
clone_size: .

cdr3_nt: TGTGCCAGCTCACCAAGTACGGGGCCCGATGAGCAGTTCTTC
cdr3_aa: CASSPSTGPDEQFF
v_call: TRBV18
j_call: TRBJ2-1
d_call: .
clone_size: .

cdr3_nt: TGTGCCAGCAGCCCTCGACAGGGGGTAATGAACACTGAAGCTTTCTTT
cdr3_aa: CASSPRQGVMNTEAFF
v_call: TRBV9
j_call: TRBJ1-1
d_call: TRBD1
clone_size: .

cdr3_nt: TGCAGTGCTAGAGCGGCAGGTAATCAGCCCCAGCATTTT
cdr3_aa: CSARAAGNQPQHF
v_call: TRBV20-1
j_call: TRBJ1-5
d_call: .
clone_size: .

cdr3_nt: TGTGCCAGCAGCTTGCGGGCAGATACGCAGTATTTT
cdr3_aa: CASSLRADTQYF
v_call: TRBV7-9
j_call: TRBJ2-3
d_call: .
clone_size: .

cdr3_nt: TGTGCCAGCAACATAGGGAGGGAGAACACTGAAGCTTTCTTT
cdr3_aa: CASNIGRENTEAFF
v_call: TRBV6-6
j_call: TRBJ1-1
d_call: .
clone_size: once

cdr3_nt: TGCAGCGTTTCTTTCCCTGGCCCACGCAATCAGCCCCAGCATTTT
cdr3_aa: CSVSFPGPRNQPQHF
v_call: TRBV29-1
j_call: TRBJ1-5
d_call: .
clone_size: once

cdr3_nt: TGTGCCAGCAGCCAAAGGGGGATAGCCAAAAACATTCAGTACTTC
cdr3_aa: CASSQRGIAKNIQYF
v_call: TRBV3-1
j_call: TRBJ2-4
d_call: .
clone_size: .

cdr3_nt: TGTGCCAGCATCGAAGGACTAGCGGATTCCTACGAGCAGTACTTC
cdr3_aa: CASIEGLADSYEQYF
v_call: TRBV6-6
j_call: TRBJ2-7
d_call: TRBD2
clone_size: .

cdr3_nt: TGTGCCTGGAGTACCACAGGGAACACTGAAGCTTTCTTT
cdr3_aa: CAWSTTGNTEAFF
v_call: TRBV30
j_call: TRBJ1-1
d_call: .
clone_size: .

cdr3_nt: TGCGCCAGCAGCCAAGAAAGGTCCTACCGGTCTGGGGCCAACGTCCTGACTTTC
cdr3_aa: CASSQERSYRSGANVLTF
v_call: TRBV4-3
j_call: TRBJ2-6
d_call: .
clone_size: .

cdr3_nt: TGTGCCAGCAGCGTAGAGCAGGGGCAAGAGACCCAGTACTTC
cdr3_aa: CASSVEQGQETQYF
v_call: TRBV9
j_call: TRBJ2-5
d_call: .
clone_size: .

cdr3_nt: TGTGCCAGCAGTTACGGCCCCGGTGGCGAGCAGTACTTC
cdr3_aa: CASSYGPGGEQYF
v_call: TRBV6-5
j_call: TRBJ2-7
d_call: .
clone_size: .

cdr3_nt: TGTGCCAGCAGTCCATTCGGGGGGAACCAAGAGACCCAGTACTTC
cdr3_aa: CASSPFGGNQETQYF
v_call: TRBV25-1
j_call: TRBJ2-5
d_call: TRBD2
clone_size: .